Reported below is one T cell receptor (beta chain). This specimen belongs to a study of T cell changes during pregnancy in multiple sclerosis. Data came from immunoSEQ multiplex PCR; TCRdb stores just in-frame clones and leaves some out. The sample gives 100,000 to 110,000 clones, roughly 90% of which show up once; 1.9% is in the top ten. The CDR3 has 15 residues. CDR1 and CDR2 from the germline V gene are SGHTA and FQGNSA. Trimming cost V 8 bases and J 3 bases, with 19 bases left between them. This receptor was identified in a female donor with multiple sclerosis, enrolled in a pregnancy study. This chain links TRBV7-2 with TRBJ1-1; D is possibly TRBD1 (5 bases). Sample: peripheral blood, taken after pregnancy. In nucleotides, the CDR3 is TGTGCCAGCTGGTTTGGGGGGGTTGGGGACACTGAAGCTTTCTTT. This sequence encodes CASWFGGVGDTEAFF.